The source of this T cell receptor beta chain is a study of radiotherapy plus CTLA-4 blockade in lung cancer. J was trimmed by 6 bases and V by 4 bases; bases with no gene match: 8. The CDR3 totals 16 residues. Germline V CDR1 and CDR2: SGHRS, YFSETQ. Repertoires were generated with immunoSEQ multiplex PCR, while TCRdb's copy carries only in-frame clones and drops some. The sample shows 20,000 to 25,000 clones, about 73% of them seen only once. Material: peripheral blood, obtained from a patient treated with radiotherapy plus ipilimumab. The chain links TRBV5-1 to TRBJ2-4; 12 bases align to TRBD2. The receptor's source is a human donor with non-small cell lung cancer who had stable disease on radiotherapy plus ipilimumab. The CDR3 loop reads CASSAPGLAGGNIQYF. The CDR3 DNA is TGCGCCAGCAGCGCCCCGGGACTAGCGGGTGGAAACATTCAGTACTTC.